This is a list of T cell receptor beta chains from one sample in a study of T-cell reconstitution after alpha-beta-depleted transplantation in children. TCRdb reprocessed the PCR reads with MiXCR, giving one entry per CDR3 protein. The data show under 850,000 distinct CDR3 sequences, with around 13% seen just once and 0.79% held by the top ten. This sample comprised PBMCs, obtained before TCRalphabeta/CD19-depleted stem cell transplant. Every receptor here comes from a girl aged 2-10 years with congenital amegakaryocytic thrombocytopenia, due to receive a stem cell transplant. Each CDR3 is given with its conserved first and last residue. D genes are given only for firm matches. Clone size is shown for a subset of rows, as once, few, many or a class of expanded clone.

D	V	J	size	CDR3	DNA
-	TRBV29-1	TRBJ2-7	-	CSVEREEDYEQYF	TGCAGCGTTGAGAGGGAGGAGGACTACGAGCAGTACTTC
TRBD1	TRBV5-1	TRBJ2-4	few	CASPRGPGKNIQYF	TGCGCCAGCCCCAGGGGGCCAGGCAAAAACATTCAGTACTTC
-	TRBV5-6	TRBJ2-3	many	CASSLTVATQYF	TGTGCCAGCAGCTTGACGGTGGCTACGCAGTATTTT
-	TRBV29-1	TRBJ2-3	few	CSVEGGGTDTQYF	TGCAGCGTTGAAGGAGGCGGCACAGATACGCAGTATTTT
-	TRBV30	TRBJ2-7	-	CAWSRNRVARSSYEQYF	TGTGCCTGGAGTCGAAACCGGGTAGCCCGGAGCTCCTACGAGCAGTACTTC
-	TRBV9	TRBJ1-2	many	CASSLTGTPEGYTF	TGTGCCAGCAGCTTAACCGGGACACCCGAAGGCTACACCTTC
-	TRBV5-6	TRBJ2-1	few	CASSLAGRVQFF	TGTGCCAGCAGCTTGGCTGGCCGGGTGCAGTTCTTC
-	TRBV11-2	TRBJ2-7	many	CASSPTSTHEQYF	TGTGCCAGCAGCCCTACGTCGACCCACGAGCAGTACTTC
TRBD1	TRBV29-1	TRBJ2-7	few	CSPRDRGIYEQYF	TGCAGCCCTCGGGACAGGGGGATATACGAGCAGTACTTC
-	TRBV20-1	TRBJ2-7	many	CSARDGAEIIYEQYF	TGCAGTGCTAGAGACGGGGCCGAAATTATCTACGAGCAGTACTTC
TRBD1	TRBV12-3/TRBV12-4	TRBJ2-1	few	CASSDTGQGAISRFF	TGTGCCAGCAGTGACACGGGACAGGGGGCCATTAGCAGGTTCTTC
-	TRBV20-1	TRBJ2-5	many	CSARDFRKGGETQYF	TGCAGTGCTAGAGATTTCCGAAAAGGGGGGGAGACCCAGTACTTC
TRBD2	TRBV20-1	TRBJ2-7	many	CSARPGLASEQYF	TGCAGTGCCAGACCGGGACTAGCAAGCGAGCAGTACTTC
TRBD1	TRBV7-9	TRBJ2-3	-	CASSQTHTGGTDTQYF	TGTGCCAGCAGCCAAACTCATACAGGGGGCACAGATACGCAGTATTTT
TRBD2	TRBV12-3/TRBV12-4	TRBJ2-2	-	CASSPTPSGVIVGTGELFF	TGTGCCAGCAGCCCGACCCCTAGCGGGGTGATCGTGGGCACCGGGGAGCTGTTTTTT
-	TRBV5-1	TRBJ2-7	many	CASSFSRENEQYF	TGCGCCAGCAGCTTCAGCAGGGAGAACGAGCAGTACTTC
TRBD2	TRBV27	TRBJ2-1	many	CASSLSALRTSSGRPYNEQFF	TGTGCCAGCAGTTTATCGGCCCTTAGAACCTCTAGCGGGAGACCCTACAATGAGCAGTTCTTC
TRBD1	TRBV5-6	TRBJ1-1	many	CASRDRSNTEAFF	TGTGCCAGCCGGGACAGGTCGAACACTGAAGCTTTCTTT
TRBD1	TRBV27	TRBJ2-2	-	CASSLSTGVVTGELFF	TGTGCCAGCAGTTTATCGACAGGGGTTGTCACCGGGGAGCTGTTTTTT
-	TRBV29-1	TRBJ1-2	many	CSVEEQSNYGYTF	TGCAGCGTTGAAGAACAGAGTAACTATGGCTACACCTTC
-	TRBV21-1	TRBJ1-3	-	CASSKPRPGTGRPSGNTIYF	TGTGCCAGCAGCAAACCAAGACCAGGGACAGGTCGACCCTCTGGAAACACCATATATTTT
-	TRBV28	TRBJ2-1	many	CASSSITGGYNEQFF	TGTGCCAGCAGTTCTATCACAGGCGGGTACAATGAGCAGTTCTTC
TRBD2	TRBV5-1	TRBJ2-2	few	CASSFETSGTSGGELFF	TGCGCCAGCAGCTTCGAGACTAGCGGGACCTCCGGGGGGGAGCTGTTTTTT
TRBD2	TRBV7-6	TRBJ2-1	many	CASSRGTSREQFF	TGTGCCAGCAGCCGCGGGACTAGCCGTGAGCAGTTCTTC
TRBD2	TRBV29-1	TRBJ2-3	many	CSVPSSGLTDTQYF	TGCAGCGTCCCCTCTAGCGGATTAACAGATACGCAGTATTTT
-	TRBV20-1	TRBJ1-3	many	CSASLGGAFVGDTIYF	TGCAGTGCGAGCCTCGGGGGGGCGTTTGTCGGAGACACCATATATTTT
-	TRBV4-1	TRBJ2-7	-	CASSQAPRSLEQYF	TGCGCCAGCAGCCAAGCCCCCAGGTCTCTTGAGCAGTACTTC
-	TRBV10-3	TRBJ2-7	many	CAISESRSSYEQYF	TGTGCCATCAGTGAGTCGAGGAGTTCCTACGAGCAGTACTTC
-	TRBV29-1	TRBJ1-1	many	CSVAEQLNTEAFF	TGCAGCGTTGCAGAGCAACTGAACACTGAAGCTTTCTTT
-	TRBV7-2	TRBJ2-3	many	CASSPGLPGGDTQYF	TGTGCCAGCAGCCCTGGACTACCCGGGGGAGATACGCAGTATTTT
-	TRBV15	TRBJ2-1	few	CATSRGSMVYNEQFF	TGTGCCACCAGCAGAGGATCAATGGTATACAATGAGCAGTTCTTC
TRBD2	TRBV10-3	TRBJ2-3	-	CAISLGLAEGTDTQYF	TGTGCCATCAGTTTGGGACTAGCGGAGGGCACAGATACGCAGTATTTT
-	TRBV6-5	TRBJ1-5	many	CASSRSVSSNQPQHF	TGTGCCAGCAGCCGCTCTGTGAGTTCCAATCAGCCCCAGCATTTT
-	TRBV12-3/TRBV12-4	TRBJ2-1	few	CASSVSRDNEQFF	TGTGCCAGCAGTGTATCTAGGGACAATGAGCAGTTCTTC
-	TRBV10-1	TRBJ1-1	many	CASSEPGDEAFF	TGCGCCAGCAGTGAACCAGGAGACGAAGCTTTCTTT
-	TRBV7-2	TRBJ2-7	many	CASSLTIGNYEQYF	TGTGCCAGCAGCTTAACCATCGGGAACTACGAGCAGTACTTC
TRBD1	TRBV20-1	TRBJ1-6	few	CSASQGTDNSPLHF	TGCAGTGCTAGCCAAGGGACAGATAATTCACCCCTCCACTTT
-	TRBV29-1	TRBJ2-7	many	CSVYYLGTYEQYF	TGCAGCGTCTACTATCTCGGTACCTACGAGCAGTACTTC
-	TRBV29-1	TRBJ2-5	-	CSVYSQETQYF	TGCAGCGTTTACAGCCAAGAGACCCAGTACTTC
TRBD2	TRBV5-1	TRBJ2-1	many	CASSLAGGLAGFVEQFF	TGCGCCAGCAGCTTGGCAGGGGGACTAGCGGGATTTGTTGAGCAGTTCTTC
-	TRBV9	TRBJ1-1	many	CASSVGPLPKNTEAFF	TGTGCCAGCAGCGTAGGTCCCCTACCGAAGAACACTGAAGCTTTCTTT
TRBD1	TRBV7-6	TRBJ2-3	few	CASSPHSGGWADTQYF	TGTGCCAGCAGCCCGCACTCAGGGGGATGGGCAGATACGCAGTATTTT
TRBD2	TRBV5-1	TRBJ2-1	-	CASTSGSGSPSYNEQFF	TGCGCCAGCACCTCGGGGAGCGGGAGTCCCTCCTACAATGAGCAGTTCTTC
-	TRBV4-1	TRBJ2-1	few	CASSQREDNEQFF	TGCGCCAGCAGCCAAAGGGAGGACAATGAGCAGTTCTTC
TRBD1	TRBV4-1	TRBJ2-7	-	CASSQADRVRTYEQYF	TGCGCCAGCAGCCAAGCTGACAGGGTAAGGACCTACGAGCAGTACTTC
TRBD1	TRBV29-1	TRBJ2-7	-	CSVKGAGTYPYEQSF	TGCAGCGTAAAGGGGGCCGGGACGTACCCCTACGAGCAGTCCTTC
-	TRBV2	TRBJ2-1	few	CATTARTGSGNEQFF	TGTGCCACCACGGCGCGGACGGGGTCGGGAAATGAGCAGTTCTTC
TRBD2	TRBV20-1	TRBJ2-1	-	CSARPTSPYNEQFF	TGCAGTGCTAGGCCGACTAGCCCGTACAATGAGCAGTTCTTC
-	TRBV14	TRBJ1-2	-	CASSQRRRINYGYTF	TGTGCCAGCAGCCAAAGGCGAAGGATTAACTATGGCTACACCTTC
-	TRBV9	TRBJ2-2	few	CASTRASVANTGELFF	TGTGCCAGCACCCGTGCTAGCGTGGCGAACACCGGGGAGCTGTTTTTT
-	TRBV2	TRBJ2-2	-	CASSDAKGSHTGELFF	TGTGCCAGCAGTGATGCGAAGGGGTCACACACCGGGGAGCTGTTTTTT
TRBD1	TRBV11-2	TRBJ1-1	few	CASSILTGGAFF	TGTGCCAGCAGCATTCTGACAGGGGGAGCTTTCTTT
-	TRBV27	TRBJ1-2	many	CASSLTPGNDGYTF	TGTGCCAGCAGTCTTACACCGGGGAATGATGGCTACACCTTC
TRBD1	TRBV27	TRBJ1-4	many	CATRQGAEEKLFF	TGTGCCACCCGACAGGGGGCTGAAGAAAAACTGTTTTTT
-	TRBV12-3/TRBV12-4	TRBJ2-2	few	CASSSWGRVGNTGELFF	TGTGCCAGCAGTTCCTGGGGAAGGGTCGGAAACACCGGGGAGCTGTTTTTT